A selection of T cell receptor beta chains follows, all from one sample in a study of blood T cell repertoires in COVID-19. Only in-frame clones appear in the TCRdb table, and some are missing; sequencing was by immunoSEQ multiplex PCR. The sample lists hundreds of thousands of clones, roughly 85% occurring once. The sequencing input was peripheral blood. These receptors came from a human donor in a cohort sampled during active COVID-19. The CDR3 runs from the conserved cysteine through the conserved F or W. The order of the fields is J gene, D gene, V gene, CDR3 protein. D genes are given only for firm matches.

j_gene: TRBJ2-1; d_gene: -; v_gene: TRBV2; CDR3aa: CASSENPRSSYNEQFF
j_gene: TRBJ1-1; d_gene: -; v_gene: TRBV4-1; CDR3aa: CASSPPGGAGTEAFF
j_gene: TRBJ2-2; d_gene: -; v_gene: TRBV24-1; CDR3aa: CATSRTSVGNGELFF
j_gene: TRBJ1-4; d_gene: -; v_gene: TRBV3-1/TRBV3-2; CDR3aa: CASTERSTNEKLFF
j_gene: TRBJ2-7; d_gene: -; v_gene: TRBV2; CDR3aa: CASLEEVRMGEQYF
j_gene: TRBJ1-1; d_gene: -; v_gene: TRBV12-2; CDR3aa: CASRLVDRGNGTEAFF
j_gene: TRBJ2-3; d_gene: -; v_gene: TRBV3-1/TRBV3-2; CDR3aa: CASSQDPGITDTQYF
j_gene: TRBJ1-1; d_gene: TRBD1; v_gene: TRBV27; CDR3aa: CASKAGGLNTEAFF
j_gene: TRBJ2-3; d_gene: -; v_gene: TRBV5-1; CDR3aa: CASSLVSQGRGDTQYF
j_gene: TRBJ2-7; d_gene: -; v_gene: TRBV4-2; CDR3aa: CASSQDMAGRSYEQYF
j_gene: TRBJ2-6; d_gene: -; v_gene: TRBV5-1; CDR3aa: CASSLHSSGANVLTF
j_gene: TRBJ2-5; d_gene: -; v_gene: TRBV3-1/TRBV3-2; CDR3aa: CASSQDVRGMQETQYF
j_gene: TRBJ2-1; d_gene: TRBD2; v_gene: TRBV30; CDR3aa: CAWSVGAGIRGEQFF
j_gene: TRBJ2-3; d_gene: -; v_gene: TRBV7-9; CDR3aa: CASSLEGAQYF
j_gene: TRBJ1-6; d_gene: TRBD1; v_gene: TRBV9; CDR3aa: CASSVRDSHSPLHF
j_gene: TRBJ1-1; d_gene: TRBD1; v_gene: TRBV29-1; CDR3aa: CSVRQGAPNTEAFF
j_gene: TRBJ1-6; d_gene: -; v_gene: TRBV5-6; CDR3aa: CASSLVGAGSPLHF
j_gene: TRBJ2-2; d_gene: TRBD1; v_gene: TRBV2; CDR3aa: CASRGDRVIRPNTGELFF
j_gene: TRBJ1-1; d_gene: -; v_gene: TRBV19; CDR3aa: CASSIQGNTEAFF
j_gene: TRBJ2-1; d_gene: TRBD2; v_gene: TRBV24-1; CDR3aa: CATSDPGGALSEQFF